Below are 6 T cell receptor beta chains sequenced from a single sample in a study of breast tumors, draining lymph nodes, adjacent tissues. The lymph nodes were axillary draining lymph nodes from breast cancer patients. Via MiXCR, TCRdb re-called the multiplex PCR reads, giving one row per CDR3 protein. The table shows about 270,000 distinct CDR3 sequences, with under 35% occurring only once. The sample consisted of axillary lymph node tissue. All receptors come from a female donor with breast cancer. Some clones in this sample may be carry-over from other donors' samples.

This chain joins TRBV30 and TRBJ1-1; D is uncertain. The CDR3 contains 13 residues. V gave up 2 bases and J gave up 1 base, with 8 bases separating them. Germline V gene lookup returns CDR1 GTSNPN and CDR2 SVGIG (reference sequence). DNA for the CDR3: TGTGCCTGGAGTCTAGGGAAGAACACTGAAGCTTTCTTT. Amino acids: CAWSLGKNTEAFF.

This clonotype has a count of ten or more. This chain joins TRBV12-3 or TRBV12-4 and TRBJ1-4; no definite D call. V lost 6 bases and J 0 bases, leaving 8 bases between the germline ends. The CDR3 is 14 amino acids. CDR3 sequence: CASRWQTTNEKLFF. CDR3 DNA sequence: TGTGCCAGCAGATGGCAGACAACTAATGAAAAACTGTTTTTT.

The chain employs TRBV5-4 and TRBJ1-5, with TRBD1 matching 9 bases. The trim removed 0 bases at V and 4 bases at J, leaving 8 bases unmatched. CDR1 is SGHNT and CDR2 is YYREEE in the germline V gene (reference sequence). This CDR3 contains 17 residues. The CDR3 DNA follows: TGTGCCAGCAGCTTGGGGCCCACAGGGGGCTCTAATCAGCCCCAGCATTTT. Its protein product is CASSLGPTGGSNQPQHF.

As for this clonotype: At one end the junction does not follow the germline gene, possibly because of a read error. The V gene is TRBV9, the J gene TRBJ2-5, with 7 bases lining up with TRBD2. The germline gives CDR1 SGDLS, CDR2 YYNGEE. The CDR3 contains 14 residues. The CDR3 sequence is CASSVGMGGETQSF. The CDR3 DNA follows: TGTGCCAGCAGCGTAGGAATGGGAGGGGAGACCCAGTCCTTC.

Many counts were recorded for this clonotype. The chain has TRBV11-3 and TRBJ2-2; D ambiguous. From germline, CDR1 is SGHNT and CDR2 YENEEA. The V gene lost 3 bases and the J gene lost 3 bases, with 2 bases spanning the gap. CDR3 length: 12 residues. The CDR3 DNA reads TGTGCCAGCAGCTTCCACACCGGGGAGCTGTTTTTT. This encodes CASSFHTGELFF.

The CDR3 sequence: CASPRREAADTQYF. The DNA of the CDR3 is TGTGCCAGCCCTCGAAGGGAAGCCGCAGATACGCAGTATTTT. The chain joins TRBV25-1 to TRBJ2-3; D unresolved. This CDR3 region has 14 residues. Trimming shortened V by 8 bases and J by 4 bases, and 16 bases separated the two germline ends. Per the germline V gene, CDR1 is MGHDK and CDR2 is SYGVNS.